This TCR beta chain was profiled in a study of CD8+ T cells in alopecia areata. General study results and limits: Association of baseline CD8+ expansion with response is uncertain owing to one nonresponder.

The CDR3 is 13 amino acids. Trimming cost V 4 bases and J 3 bases, with 13 bases left between them. Germline CDR1 SQVTM, CDR2 ANQGSEA. For this clone: Its antigen is undetermined.

Regarding treatment: oral pan-JAK inhibitor, 5-10 mg twice daily. Obtained from alopecia areata patients were lesional scalp punch biopsies along with peripheral blood. Extraction and reverse transcription of RNA yielded cDNA as the sequencing template. Measured with immunoSEQ multiplex PCR; TCRdb has only the in-frame clones, and not every one. The sample includes over 200,000 clones, less than 65% of them seen just once. This TCR derives from a human donor with alopecia areata. The sequencing here drew on CD4+ T cells sorted from blood, taken at week 4, from a patient treated with tofacitinib. The rearrangement joins TRBV29-1 to TRBJ2-7; D perhaps matches TRBD1 (6 bases). The CDR3 protein is CSVAAGELYEQYF. The DNA of the CDR3 is TGCAGCGTTGCGGCAGGGGAACTCTACGAGCAGTACTTC.